Below, one T cell receptor (beta chain) is given with its context. Its cognate antigen is unknown. Clones were sequenced by immunoSEQ multiplex PCR, and TCRdb holds only the in-frame ones, with some missing. This table holds 89,000 or so clones, 85% to 90% found once. These data come from a study of T cell responses to AZD1222 COVID-19 vaccine. General study results and limits: Among spike-specific TCRs, nearly half reportedly target unmutated variant regions. Once two AZD1222 doses were given, Spike-specific TCR breadth and depth went up. Donors, mostly white British, included more females; clonal diversity was possibly underestimated.

Pooling covered second doses at about 4 or about 12 weeks. The material sequenced was peripheral blood, taken 28 days after the second AZD1222 dose. The TCR sequence derives from an adult who received the AZD1222 COVID-19 vaccine.

CDR3 nucleotide sequence: TGCGCCAGCAGCTTGAGCGGCTCAGAAGCTTTCTTT. This encodes CASSLSGSEAFF. The V and J genes are TRBV5-1 and TRBJ1-1, with no clear D. Per germline, CDR1 SGHRS and CDR2 YFSETQ. The CDR3 runs 12 residues. Between the trimmed V and J ends, which lost 1 base and 8 bases, there was a span of 9 bases.